This TCR beta chain was found in a study of shared clonotypes between healthy human individuals. About the research overall: Researchers assigned three CD4 naive, three CD4 memory, two CD8 naive and one CD8 memory plate to each donor.

Between the trimmed V and J ends, which lost 3 bases and 6 bases, there was a span of 15 bases. The CDR3 is 15 residues long. Germline CDR1 is SGDLS and CDR2 is YYNGEE. On this clone itself: Its antigen is still unknown.

Template for every sorted-subset replicate PCR totaled around 200 ng DNA, 25,000 to 35,000 T cell genomes. Assay: immunoSEQ multiplex PCR; the TCRdb copy retains only in-frame clones and omits some. The sample shows 1.5 million to 2.5 million clones, 85% to 95% of them seen only once. General observations from the study: In several donors, about 5% of naive CD4 clonotypes appeared in common.

Terminally differentiated effector memory CD45RA+ cells were excluded by CCR7 positive selection of CD45RO-negative cells. V usage is TRBV9 and J usage is TRBJ2-2, with D uncertain. Sequencing was carried out using naive CD8+ T cells sorted from blood. This TCR was sampled from a man aged 18-30 years in good health. The CDR3 bases are TGTGCCAGCAGCGGAAGTGGAAGCCCGGCCGGGGAGCTGTTTTTT. Translating it yields CASSGSGSPAGELFF.